Given below is one T cell receptor (beta chain) in context. The antigen remains undetermined. Germline V gene sequence: CDR1 SGDLS, CDR2 YYNGEE. The CDR3 runs 17 residues. Trimming pared 1 base from V and 0 bases from J, leaving 15 bases between. Random hexamers were used to reverse transcribe about 0.5 to 1 ug of RNA. Each CDR3 protein is one row after TCRdb ran MiXCR on the immunoSEQ multiplex PCR reads. The repertoire holds about 300,000 distinct CDR3 sequences, with 89% as singletons. The data were obtained in a study of CD8 T cells in Susac syndrome. Findings and caveats of the study: In its TCR sequencing and HLA analysis, the study acknowledged that the number of individuals was relatively small.

The sequencing input was CD8+ T cells from PBMCs. This chain joins TRBV9 and TRBJ2-3, with unresolved D. This TCR came from a human donor with multiple sclerosis. As DNA, the CDR3 is TGTGCCAGCAGCGTATCAAGGGCGAAACCCAGCACAGATACGCAGTATTTT. It is translated as CASSVSRAKPSTDTQYF.